This TCR beta chain emerged from a study of cytomegalovirus exposure and HLA in healthy donors (dated by TCRdb to between 2016 and 2019). About the full investigation: An earlier analysis of about 560 of the donors reported about 260 Gb of sequence data and 95 million to 130 million unique TCR beta sequences obtained from around 190 million T cells. Of the roughly 400 genotyped donors, roughly 80% fell in the genetic ancestry cluster associated with self-reported Caucasian donors. The aim of the study was to test whether cataloging public T cell receptors could identify signatures of past pathogen exposure. HLA typing covered class I and class II loci at four-digit resolution. Around 300 gigabases of sequencing data and approximately 80 million unique TCR sequences were included in an early release covering roughly 600 HLA-typed donors. Donor age, sex, ethnicity and CMV serostatus were compiled together with the repertoire data. In an earlier analysis of 500 to 650 of the donors, high-throughput TCR beta sequencing was used to judge whether each TCR beta V gene segment behaved as functional or pseudogenic. Every repertoire in the discovery cohort had been generated on one and the same sequencing platform. A later analysis re-examined previously published TCR beta repertoires from just over 650 donors and added high-resolution HLA genotyping to investigate patterns of TCR occurrence. On average, 235,054 unique TCR beta nucleotide sequences were sequenced per donor among a few hundred genotyped donors of the cohort, with 15% to 20% of those sequences being non-productive. A later genetic analysis used genome-wide SNP genotypes for 398 of the 666 donors, treating that subset as a discovery cohort. Rather than using new phenotypic data, the later analysis identified candidate immune exposures from TCR beta sequences and from how often those sequences occurred across donors. The number of donors typed differed by locus, with about 629-630 for A, B, C, DRB1 and DQB1, roughly 520 for DQA1, about 610 for DPA1, and some 440 for DPB1. Because of strong linkage in the cohort, roughly 5 DR-DQ haplotypes were treated as single units for association and clustering. To predict cytomegalovirus infection status, the study brought together high-throughput TCR immunosequencing, statistical association of individual TCRs with disease status, and machine learning. The study profiled the T cell repertoires of hundreds of subjects by immunosequencing and related them to cytomegalovirus serostatus. A separate validation cohort of roughly 110 different subjects was used in addition to the approximately 700-subject first cohort.

Study-wide findings and limitations: Some IMGT-functional V segments, including TRBV6-2 and TRBV6-3, could not be distinguished by the 87-base-pair reads and were therefore excluded. Correlated functional status among segregating V segments might be attributable to linkage disequilibrium, but an unknown experimental factor could not be ruled out. Across donors, most TCR sequences were observed very rarely, whereas some public TCRs were present in many individuals. A later analysis reported that several top co-occurrence clusters appeared linked to parvovirus B19, influenza, CMV and Epstein-Barr virus. According to the authors, the approach could potentially be generalized to other disease states and immunological phenotypes. A group of highly shared sequence variants was considered likely to be a technical artifact of the sequencing pipeline. A few of the identified cytomegalovirus-associated TCR beta chains were confirmed in vitro to be specific for cytomegalovirus antigens. Most CMV-associated TCR beta chains appeared to be HLA-restricted in a later analysis, and the HLA associations seemed to be driven largely by CMV exposure. Because HLA typing was missing for some donors at each locus, association tests included only the typed subset. An earlier analysis of approximately 600 of the donors showed that most TCR beta V segments appeared in productive rearrangements either about 87% or about 30% of the time, which broadly matched IMGT annotations. The earlier analysis of about 600 of the donors excluded 15 to 20 rarely observed V segments, including chromosome 9 orphons, because counts were too low. In the study, approximately 160 TCR beta chains were listed as associated with cytomegalovirus. In a later analysis, HLA-associated TCR beta chains showed more clonal expansion and lower generation probabilities than non-associated chains that were equally common. Strong co-occurrence of HLA alleles, especially DR and DQ, made assigning TCR associations to individual alleles difficult. Cytomegalovirus status was reported to be diagnosed by the classifier with high specificity and sensitivity in both the original and validation cohorts. According to a later genetic analysis, donors in an Asian-associated ancestry cluster had fewer N-insertions in productive TCRs than the roughly 670-donor mean. The presence/absence analyses assumed that sequencing depth was roughly uniform across donors, and that assumption may not be true. A later analysis associated 15,000 to 20,000 TCR beta sequences with specific HLA alleles at a false discovery rate of 0.05. The cohort was sequenced for TCR beta chains only, and without alpha or paired-chain data the features that could be detected were limited. According to a later analysis, TCR association rates differed among HLA loci, with DRB1 alleles showing the most associated TCRs and HLA-C alleles showing the fewest. Immune exposure information for the cohort was limited to CMV serostatus. A further reported finding was that TCR beta sequences accurately predicted the HLA-A and HLA-B alleles for most subjects in the first cohort. A later genetic analysis associated a missense DCLRE1C variant with V-gene and J-gene trimming of TCR beta chains, and an independent cohort replicated the association.

Libraries were made using the immunoSEQ multiplex PCR assay. For the multiplex PCR, a mixture combining 60 forward primers for TCR Vbeta segments and 13 reverse primers for TCR Jbeta segments was used. A multiplex PCR assay on genomic DNA amplified the CDR3 region of rearranged TCR beta genes. The amplified TCR beta libraries were sequenced on the Illumina HiSeq System as 87-base-pair reads. Concerning the study's data processing: A later analysis tallied tens of millions of unique TCR beta chains across the 650 to 750 repertoires, and some 10 million of those chains were shared by two or more donors. Raw reads were error-corrected and collapsed into unique sequences by a nearest-neighbor algorithm in which closely related sequences were merged to remove PCR and sequencing errors. CDR3 sequences were aligned to IMGT reference sequences to assign V, D and J gene segments. For a sequence to be retained, a match of at least six nucleotides to both a V gene segment and a J gene segment was required. Rearrangements were classified as productive when the CDR3 lacked stop codons and remained in frame with V and J, and all other rearrangements were classified as non-productive. CDR3 was defined by IMGT convention, running from the second conserved V-encoded cysteine to the conserved J-encoded phenylalanine. In an earlier analysis of more than 550 of the donors, sequences lacking an unambiguous match to a single V gene segment were excluded. An earlier analysis of roughly 590 of the donors called V segments functional above 56.7% productive rearrangements and segregating when the between-donor standard deviation exceeded 5%. A statistical classification framework was built to diagnose cytomegalovirus status from the catalog of TCR beta chain sequences. V and J gene assignment, in a later analysis, came from comparing TCR nucleotide sequences with IMGT/GENE-DB human TR gene sequences. Using the TCRdist pipeline, a later analysis assigned CDR3 sequences along with most-parsimonious VDJ recombination scenarios. In a later analysis, each TCR beta chain was defined by its CDR3 amino acid sequence together with its V-gene family, and reads lacking a unique V-gene family were excluded. As a way to deal with suspected cross-contamination and a sequencing artifact, a later analysis dropped 450 to 600 nucleotide sequences that were highly shared and had low generation probability. For each public chain, a later analysis derived a clonal expansion index from normalized ranks of inferred template counts within each repertoire. In a later analysis, generation probabilities were computed with a VDJ recombination model fitted to out-of-frame rearrangements, and the resulting probabilities were checked against IGoR. Hypergeometric tests were used in a later analysis to score TCR-TCR, TCR-HLA and TCR-CMV co-occurrence, with a repertoire-size bias correction applied to the TCR pairs. False discovery rates were estimated in a later analysis by permuting HLA or CMV assignments 20 times. In a later analysis, co-occurring TCRs were grouped using DBSCAN, and TCRdist sequence similarity was added for clustering within HLA-allele-positive subsets. Co-occurrence clustering excluded repertoires with fewer than 30,000 or more than 120,000 public chains, plus five with anomalous nucleotide sharing. The clones in this table, taken by TCRdb from immuneACCESS, are in-frame only. Not every clone is retained; where verified, under half of the shortfall comes from an unresolved V gene, and the cause of the rest is unknown. D and trimming were read from the DNA, whereas the V and J calls and clone size are those reported in that table. This sample lists 110,000 to 150,000 clones; around 78% were detected once. The ten largest clones add up to about 2.5% of the sample.

Trimming accounts for 4 bases at V and 6 bases at J, while the number of junction bases matched to no gene is 9. CDR1 SGDLS and CDR2 YYNGEE are derived from the germline V gene. From cysteine to phenylalanine, the CDR3 is 15 amino acids long. The read is trimmed to its CDR3 DNA, 45 bases read in frame from base 1. The cohort consisted of 600 to 750 healthy bone marrow donors. At the time of sampling, all cohort members were nominally healthy, though unrecorded immune exposures were likely present. The donor tested CMV seropositive, placing the donor among the 250 to 300 seropositive members of the cohort. Every donor gave a peripheral blood sample, and the peripheral blood mononuclear cells from that sample were used for TCR beta sequencing. Genomic DNA extraction from the blood cell samples was performed with the Qiagen DNeasy Blood Extraction Kit. Turning to this clone: Its antigen remains undetermined. Per-base qualities were not stored, and no clone one base away is much larger.

The chain was built from TRBV9 and TRBJ1-5, and TRBD1 aligns with 8 junction nucleotides. Sequencing was performed on PBMCs. The source is a woman aged 18 to 35 in good health and CMV-seropositive. The sequenced DNA: TGTGCCAGCAGCACCGGACAGGGAACTCGTCAGCCCCAGCATTTT. Its coded protein is CASSTGQGTRQPQHF.